This T cell receptor (beta chain) appears in the sequencing data of a study of CD8+CD57+ T cells in acquired aplastic anemia. Regarding this clonotype: Its cognate antigen is unknown.

Findings and limits, study-wide: Researchers report that about 28 CD8+ CDR3 sequences appeared in both patients and controls.

Genomic DNA templated the TCR beta VDJ and CDR3 profiling. TCRdb ran MiXCR on the reads and lists one entry per CDR3 protein. The data contain 160,000 or so distinct CDR3 sequences, about 45% of them singletons. The CDR3 is 17 amino acids. V was clipped by 0 bases and J by 0 bases, with 13 bases between them. Germline values: CDR1 SGHAT, CDR2 FQNNGV. Patients included in sequencing had previously demonstrated CD8+CD57+ cell expansion by flow cytometry. The V and J genes are TRBV11-2 and TRBJ2-3, with no clear D. Sequencing was carried out using sorted CD4+, CD8+, or CD8+CD57+ T cells (not recorded which) from PBMCs. The receptor comes from a human donor with aplastic anemia. DNA of the CDR3: TGTGCCAGCAGCTTAGATCCCCTAAACCCTAGCACAGATACGCAGTATTTT. Amino acids: CASSLDPLNPSTDTQYF. Combining the CDR3 with reference TRBV11-2 and TRBJ2-3 gives the whole variable domain EAGVAQSPRYKIIEKRQSVAFWCNPISGHATLYWYQQILGQGPKLLIQFQNNGVVDDSQLPKDRFSAERLKGVDSTLKIQPAKLEDSAVYLCASSLDPLNPSTDTQYFGPGTRLTVL.